Each of the 22 T cell receptor beta chains below was sequenced from the same sample in a study of cytomegalovirus exposure and HLA in healthy donors. Here immunoSEQ multiplex PCR was the method, and the copy in TCRdb shows in-frame clones only, minus some. The data contain 70,000 to 75,000 clones, around 95% of them singletons. The specimen sequenced was PBMCs. These receptors originate from a young woman in good health and CMV-seropositive.

The chain has TRBV5-1 and TRBJ2-1; 10 bases match TRBD1. The germline gives CDR1 SGHRS, CDR2 YFSETQ. V lost 4 bases, J lost 5 bases, and 9 bases stayed unmatched. The length of the CDR3 is 16 residues. CDR3 region: CASSARDRGGNNEQFF. The DNA for the CDR3 is TGCGCCAGCAGCGCCCGGGACAGGGGAGGGAACAATGAGCAGTTCTTC.

CDR3 DNA: TGTGCCAGTGCCCGACCCGGGACAGTATACAATGAGCAGTTCTTC. Its translation: CASARPGTVYNEQFF. The chain uses TRBV5-4 and TRBJ2-1, with TRBD1 matching over 7 bases. The V gene end was trimmed by 8 bases and the J gene end by 4 bases; junction bases not matched to a gene: 12. CDR1 and CDR2 (germline): SGHNT, YYREEE (reference sequence). This CDR3 comprises 15 residues.

This sequence joins TRBV2 and TRBJ1-2; a possible D gene is TRBD1 (5 bases). Germline CDR1 reads SNHLY; CDR2 reads FYNNEI. The CDR3 has 15 amino acids. The V gene lost 5 bases and the J gene lost 6 bases, with 19 bases spanning the gap. The CDR3 is CASSTVTGEVDGYTF. CDR3 DNA sequence: TGTGCCAGCAGTACCGTGACGGGGGAAGTGGATGGCTACACCTTC. The full variable domain, with the rest looked up from reference TRBV2 and TRBJ1-2, is EPEVTQTPSHQVTQMGQEVILRCVPISNHLYFYWYRQILGQKVEFLVSFYNNEISEKSEIFDDQFSVERPDGSNFTLKIRSTKLEDSAMYFCASSTVTGEVDGYTFGSGTRLTVV.

Worth noting for this clone: The junction departs from germline at one end; a sequencing error may be responsible. The chain recombines TRBV27 with TRBJ2-1; D is unclear. Germline CDR1 reads MNHEY; CDR2 reads SMNVEV (reference sequence). The CDR3 contains 14 residues. CDR3 in DNA: TGTGCCAGCAGTCTATCGTATAGCACGCGAGAGCAGTTCTTC. Translated, it gives CASSLSYSTREQFF.

The chain couples TRBV5-6 to TRBJ1-6; D might be TRBD1 (6 bases). This CDR3 has 13 amino acids. Trimming took off 3 bases at V and 10 bases at J, with 11 bases between the two ends. In germline, CDR1 is SGHDT, CDR2 YYEEEE. In nucleotides, the CDR3 is TGTGCCAGCAGCTACAGGGCGACATCACCCCTCCACTTT. Protein sequence: CASSYRATSPLHF.

The chain combines TRBV10-2 with TRBJ1-2; no definite D call. In germline, CDR1 is WSHSY, CDR2 SAAADI. Trimming pared 3 bases from V and 1 base from J, leaving 18 bases between. This CDR3 comprises 17 residues. Here the CDR3 reads CASSDRLGRKINYGYTF. DNA of the CDR3: TGCGCCAGCAGTGACCGACTCGGCAGAAAGATTAACTATGGCTACACCTTC.

The V and J genes are TRBV5-1 and TRBJ2-1, with TRBD2 matching 8 bases. Per the germline V gene, CDR1 is SGHRS and CDR2 is YFSETQ. V was pared by 0 bases and J by 3 bases, with 8 bases of the junction left unmatched. The CDR3 has 17 amino acids. CDR3 bases: TGCGCCAGCAGCTTGGAACCGGGAGGGCCTCTCTACAATGAGCAGTTCTTC. The encoded protein is CASSLEPGGPLYNEQFF.

The V and J genes are TRBV5-1 and TRBJ1-2; 8 bases fit TRBD1. Germline V lookup: CDR1 SGHRS, CDR2 YFSETQ. With V trimmed by 3 bases and J by 3 bases, 7 bases remained unmatched. This CDR3 comprises 15 residues. The CDR3 coding sequence is TGCGCCAGCAGCTCACGGCCGGGACAGGACTATGGCTACACCTTC. Translation gives CASSSRPGQDYGYTF. Combining the CDR3 with reference TRBV5-1 and TRBJ1-2 gives the whole variable domain KAGVTQTPRYLIKTRGQQVTLSCSPISGHRSVSWYQQTPGQGLQFLFEYFSETQRNKGNFPGRFSGRQFSNSRSEMNVSTLELGDSALYLCASSSRPGQDYGYTFGSGTRLTVV.

The genes are TRBV6-1 and TRBJ2-7, with 7 bases lining up with TRBD2. The trim removed 0 bases at V and 4 bases at J, leaving 3 bases unmatched. The CDR3 length is 14 residues. Germline V lookup: CDR1 MNHNS, CDR2 SASEGT. The CDR3 here is CASSEAGGLYEQYF. CDR3 nucleotide sequence: TGTGCCAGCAGTGAAGCGGGAGGGTTGTACGAGCAGTACTTC.

The chain recombines TRBV4-1 with TRBJ2-2; 11 positions agree with TRBD2. V shed 1 base, J shed 2 bases, and the junction held 6 bases outside the gene matches. CDR3 length: 18 residues. Germline V lookup: CDR1 MGHRA, CDR2 YSYEKL. The CDR3 coding sequence is TGCGCCAGCAGCCAAGTATCCCTAGCGGGGGGTAACACCGGGGAGCTGTTTTTT. As protein: CASSQVSLAGGNTGELFF.

The chain joins TRBV6-1 to TRBJ1-1, with D possibly matching TRBD1 (5 bases). The germline V gene encodes CDR1 MNHNS and CDR2 SASEGT. This CDR3 is built from 12 residues. Trimming pared 5 bases from V and 11 bases from J, leaving 15 bases between. CDR3 amino acids: CASSQWGGAAFF. The CDR3 DNA reads TGTGCCAGCAGTCAATGGGGGGGTGCGGCTTTCTTT.

This chain uses TRBV19 with TRBJ1-1; TRBD1 matches 8 bases. J was trimmed by 1 base and V by 9 bases; bases with no gene match: 16. CDR1 is LNHDA and CDR2 is SQIVND in the germline V gene (reference sequence). The CDR3 sequence is 17 residues long. The chain's CDR3 is CARPHPGGKRENTEAFF. As DNA, the CDR3 is TGTGCCAGGCCCCATCCAGGGGGCAAGAGGGAGAACACTGAAGCTTTCTTT.

In nucleotides, the CDR3 is TGTGCCAGCAGCTTAGTTATTATATCGGACACTGAAGCTTTCTTT. Its protein product is CASSLVIISDTEAFF. V usage is TRBV7-9 and J usage is TRBJ1-1; D ambiguous. Germline V gives CDR1 SEHNR, CDR2 FQNEAQ (reference sequence). V was shortened by 1 base and J by 3 bases, with 12 bases between the two germline ends. The CDR3 is 15 residues long.

The chain has TRBV10-3 and TRBJ1-2; 8 nucleotides match TRBD1. The CDR3 is made up of 12 amino acids. From germline, CDR1 is ENHRY and CDR2 SYGVKD. The trim removed 6 bases at V and 8 bases at J, leaving 5 bases unmatched. CDR3 DNA sequence: TGTGCCATCAGCCCGACAGGGGAAGGCTACACCTTC. Amino acid sequence: CAISPTGEGYTF.

The genes are TRBV27 and TRBJ2-7; TRBD1 aligns across 8 bases. The germline gives CDR1 MNHEY, CDR2 SMNVEV (reference sequence). Trimming removed 6 bases from V and 6 bases from J; junction bases left unmatched: 13. This CDR3 has 15 amino acids. This CDR3 is CASSRLGTGTFEQYF. CDR3 bases: TGTGCCAGCAGCCGACTAGGGACAGGTACTTTCGAGCAGTACTTC.

The V gene is TRBV30, the J gene TRBJ2-2; 9 bases agree with TRBD1. V was pared by 1 base and J by 6 bases, with 15 bases of the junction left unmatched. The CDR3 extends over 18 amino acids. Germline lookup yields CDR1 GTSNPN and CDR2 SVGIG (reference sequence). The CDR3 spells CAWSGFHRQGVLAGELFF. The CDR3 DNA is TGTGCCTGGAGTGGCTTTCATAGACAGGGGGTTCTCGCCGGGGAGCTGTTTTTT.

The rearrangement uses TRBV7-6 and TRBJ1-3; weak D call: TRBD1 (5 bases). This CDR3 contains 15 residues. CDR1 and CDR2 (germline): SGHVS, FNYEAQ. Deletions cut 1 base from V and 3 bases from J, with 10 bases between. The CDR3 loop reads CASSLDAGFGNTIYF. In DNA, the CDR3 is TGTGCCAGCAGCTTAGATGCAGGGTTTGGAAACACCATATATTTT.

The chain combines TRBV19 with TRBJ2-2; a possible D gene is TRBD2 (6 bases). The CDR3 contains 18 residues. Germline V CDR1 and CDR2: LNHDA, SQIVND (reference sequence). Trimming cost V 4 bases and J 0 bases, with 18 bases left between them. CDR3 protein: CASSSQWGDPTNTGELFF. CDR3 nucleotides: TGTGCCAGTAGTAGCCAGTGGGGGGATCCAACGAACACCGGGGAGCTGTTTTTT.

J is TRBJ2-7 and V is TRBV2; 7 bases match TRBD2. The junction had 9 bases not matched to a gene; V was cut back by 7 bases and J by 3 bases. This CDR3 comprises 14 residues. In germline, CDR1 is SNHLY, CDR2 FYNNEI. CDR3 amino acids: CASTRGETGYEQYF. In nucleotides, the CDR3 is TGTGCCAGCACCCGGGGGGAGACGGGCTACGAGCAGTACTTC.

The gene calls are TRBV18 and TRBJ2-3; a weak D match, TRBD1 (6 bases). The CDR3 loop spans 15 amino acids. V dropped 2 bases and J dropped 3 bases, with 12 bases sitting between them. Germline V gives CDR1 KGHSH, CDR2 LQKENI. Written as DNA, the CDR3 is TGTGCCAGCTCACCAACTACAGGGTCTACAGATACGCAGTATTTT. It encodes CASSPTTGSTDTQYF.

The gene calls are TRBV10-3 and TRBJ2-6, with 7 bases lining up with TRBD2. Per germline, CDR1 ENHRY and CDR2 SYGVKD. Unmatched junction bases numbered 4, after V lost 2 bases and J lost 0 bases. The CDR3 is 17 residues long. CDR3 sequence reads: CAISERGGSSGANVLTF. The CDR3 DNA is TGTGCCATCAGTGAGCGGGGCGGGAGCTCTGGGGCCAACGTCCTGACTTTC.

V usage is TRBV25-1 and J usage is TRBJ1-2, with 10 bases identical to TRBD1. From germline, CDR1 is MGHDK and CDR2 SYGVNS. This CDR3 has 15 residues. Trimming cost V 4 bases and J 2 bases; bases outside gene matches: 4. CDR3 DNA sequence: TGTGCCAGCAGTGCTGACAGGGGGCTGAACTATGGCTACACCTTC. It yields the protein CASSADRGLNYGYTF.